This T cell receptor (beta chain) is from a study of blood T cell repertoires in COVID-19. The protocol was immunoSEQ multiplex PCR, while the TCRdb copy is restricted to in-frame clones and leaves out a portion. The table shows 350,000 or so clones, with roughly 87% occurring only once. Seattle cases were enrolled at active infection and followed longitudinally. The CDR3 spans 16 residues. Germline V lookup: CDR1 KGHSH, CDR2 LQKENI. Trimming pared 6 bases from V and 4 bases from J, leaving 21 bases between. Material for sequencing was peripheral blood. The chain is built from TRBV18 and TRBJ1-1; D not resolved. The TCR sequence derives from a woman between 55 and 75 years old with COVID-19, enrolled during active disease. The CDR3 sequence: CASSLPPGSLATEAFF. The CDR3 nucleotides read TGTGCCAGCTCGCTTCCACCAGGCAGCCTGGCCACTGAAGCTTTCTTT.